This entry describes one T cell receptor beta chain. What antigen it recognizes has not been identified. At one boundary the junction diverges from the germline segment, which might be a read error. The data were obtained in a study of siplizumab effects on memory and regulatory T cells (dated by TCRdb to 2018 to 2020). Background on the whole study: The study looked at the effect of siplizumab, an anti-CD2 antibody, on alloreactive T-cell subsets in allogeneic mixed lymphocyte reactions made from human PBMCs. Study-wide conclusions, independent of this receptor: Compared with memory T cells, unstimulated naive T cells appeared more diverse, and naive cells seemed to make a substantial contribution to the alloresponse. About 75-96% of proliferating CD4+ or CD8+ clones could not be given a naive or memory phenotype. Of the alloreactive CD4+ clones that could be mapped, the Treg-derived share averaged about 70% with siplizumab compared with around 25% in control reactions. Because sequences below about 10^-5 frequency were poorly captured, only a minor fraction of alloreactive clones could be mapped to unstimulated subsets. Whether proliferating Tregs from siplizumab cultures actually had suppressive function was not functionally confirmed. The cumulative frequency of alloreactive sequences that could be traced back to unstimulated CD4+ memory T cells was significantly reduced by siplizumab.

The germline V gene (reference sequence) gives CDR1 as MNHEY and CDR2 as SMNVEV. The CDR3 runs 12 residues from the cysteine to the phenylalanine. The retained sequence is limited to the CDR3, 36 bases, with the frame set at the first base. The library was produced with the immunoSEQ multiplex PCR assay. Approximately 100,000 TCR templates per sample were assayed on the deep sequencing platform. Genomic DNA extracted from sorted T cells was the material used for TCRbeta CDR3 sequencing. Per the authors' processing: The R programming language was used for clonal analysis of TCRbeta CDR3 data. Alloreactive CD4+ and CD8+ clones were defined by comparing unstimulated samples with post-reaction CFSE-low samples. By matching sequences to the repertoires of sorted unstimulated Treg and non-Treg cells, each alloreactive CD4+ clone was assigned a regulatory or non-regulatory origin. Not all clones reach the TCRdb copy of this immuneACCESS table, which keeps in-frame sequences only. Checked studies attribute under half of the gap to unresolved V genes and leave the rest unexplained. V and J calls and clone size are those listed in that table; D and trimming were worked out from the DNA. Within this sample are fewer than 130,000 clones, with 92% of them counted one time only. 1% to 1.5% of the sample lies in the top ten.

Sorted unstimulated T cells and proliferating T cells recovered from mixed lymphocyte reactions underwent TCRbeta CDR3 sequencing. Fresh whole blood from nine to eleven HLA-typed healthy donors was used to isolate PBMCs. Sequencing was performed on CD4+ T cells sorted from blood. The receptor comes from a human donor in good health. The sequence links TRBV27 to TRBJ2-2; the D gene remains uncertain. The DNA reads TGTGCCAGCAGTTTTAACATCGGGGAGCTGTTTTTT. This yields the protein CASSFNIGELFF.